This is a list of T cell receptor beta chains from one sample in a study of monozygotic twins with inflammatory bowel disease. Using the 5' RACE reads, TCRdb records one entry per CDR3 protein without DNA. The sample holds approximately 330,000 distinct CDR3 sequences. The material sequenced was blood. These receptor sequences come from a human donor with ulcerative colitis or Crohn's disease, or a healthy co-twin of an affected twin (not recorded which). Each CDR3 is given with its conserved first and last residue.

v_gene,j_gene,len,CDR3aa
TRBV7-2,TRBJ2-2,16,CASSFVSQGTLGELFF
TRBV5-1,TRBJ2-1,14,CASSFDGAGDEQFF
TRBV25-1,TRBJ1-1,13,CASSAGDVTEAFF
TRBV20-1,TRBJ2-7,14,CSAITPGGSYEQYF
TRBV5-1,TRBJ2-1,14,CASSLAQGRHEQFF
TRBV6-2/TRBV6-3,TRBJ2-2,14,CASSLSPGTGELFF
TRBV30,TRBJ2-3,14,CAWDAGSSTDTQYF
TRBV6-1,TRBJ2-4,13,CASSRTSVNIQYF
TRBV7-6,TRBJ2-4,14,CASSLGGQENMQYF
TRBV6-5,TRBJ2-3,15,CASSLRWGATDTQYF
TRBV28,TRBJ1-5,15,CASTYPAKRDQPQHF
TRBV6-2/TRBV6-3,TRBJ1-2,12,CASRGIGGGYTF
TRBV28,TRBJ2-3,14,CASSYHYTLDTQYF
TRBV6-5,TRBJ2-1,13,CASGQREGVEQFF
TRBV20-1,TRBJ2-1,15,CSAREDRTGGNEQFF
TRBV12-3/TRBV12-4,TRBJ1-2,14,CASSQLYRGRGYTF
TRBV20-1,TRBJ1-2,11,CSARVGHGYTF
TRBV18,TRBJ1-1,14,CASTGQGTSTEAFF
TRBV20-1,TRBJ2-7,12,CSAPREGYEQYF
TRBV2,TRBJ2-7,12,CASSVGEYEQYF
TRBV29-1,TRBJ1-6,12,CSVRDLGSPLHF
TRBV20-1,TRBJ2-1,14,CSAPRGPSYNEQFF
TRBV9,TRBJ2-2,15,CASSVETGGAGELFF
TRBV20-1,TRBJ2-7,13,CSVPDFRGYEQYF
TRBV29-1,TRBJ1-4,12,CSVGGAEEKLFF
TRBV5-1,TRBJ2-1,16,CASSPAGTSVFNEQFF
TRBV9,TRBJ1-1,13,CASSVAVNTEAFF
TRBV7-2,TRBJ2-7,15,CASSLRTQSSYEQYF
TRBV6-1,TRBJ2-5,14,CASSTGAGWETQYF
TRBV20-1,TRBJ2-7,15,CSARGARGSSYEQYF
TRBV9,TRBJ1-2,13,CASSDGTVDGYTF
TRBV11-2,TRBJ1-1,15,CASSSNRVGSTEAFF
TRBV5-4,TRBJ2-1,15,CASSRGDRGHNEQFF